Listed here are 19 T cell receptor beta chains from one sample, sequenced in a study of T cell changes during pregnancy in multiple sclerosis. Data came from immunoSEQ multiplex PCR; TCRdb stores just in-frame clones and leaves some out. The sample contains 25,000 to 30,000 clones, about 88% of which appear only once. Sequenced here: CD4+ T cells from peripheral blood mononuclear cells, sampled in the second trimester of pregnancy. These receptors were collected from a female donor with multiple sclerosis, enrolled in a pregnancy study.

The chain uses TRBV5-3 and TRBJ2-7, with TRBD1 matching over 7 bases. TRBV5-3 is an ORF, with its function uncertain. The V gene end was trimmed by 4 bases and the J gene end by 3 bases; junction bases not matched to a gene: 4. The CDR3 sequence is 13 residues long. The CDR3 here is CARSRGQHYEQYF. CDR3 nucleotides: TGTGCCAGAAGCAGGGGACAGCACTACGAGCAGTACTTC.

This chain uses TRBV30 with TRBJ1-1, with TRBD1 as a possible D gene (6 bases). Trimming took off 2 bases at V and 6 bases at J, with 22 bases between the two ends. The germline V gene encodes CDR1 GTSNPN and CDR2 SVGIG (reference sequence). The CDR3 covers 16 residues. The CDR3 protein is CAWSKGRGSWFPEAFF. The CDR3 bases are TGTGCCTGGAGTAAAGGAAGGGGGAGCTGGTTCCCTGAAGCTTTCTTT.

The chain couples TRBV7-2 to TRBJ2-3, with 9 bases fitting TRBD1. The V gene end was trimmed by 3 bases and the J gene end by 9 bases; junction bases not matched to a gene: 1. The CDR3 runs to 12 residues. Germline V CDR1 and CDR2: SGHTA, FQGNSA. The DNA of the CDR3 is TGTGCCAGCAGCTTCGGACAGGGGACGCAGTATTTT. Its translation is CASSFGQGTQYF. The whole variable domain, remainder taken from reference TRBV7-2 and TRBJ2-3, is GAGVSQSPSNKVTEKGKDVELRCDPISGHTALYWYRQSLGQGLEFLIYFQGNSAPDKSGLPSDRFSAERTGGSVSTLTIQRTQQEDSAVYLCASSFGQGTQYFGPGTRLTVL.

This clone has only one observation. This sequence joins TRBV11-2 and TRBJ2-3; 8 nucleotides match TRBD2. From germline, CDR1 is SGHAT and CDR2 FQNNGV. Trimming at V came to 4 bases and at J to 5 bases, leaving 5 bases not matched to a gene. CDR3 length: 14 residues. The CDR3 is CASSSRGGGDTQYF. The CDR3 nucleotides are TGTGCCAGCAGCTCCCGGGGGGGCGGAGATACGCAGTATTTT. Looking up the rest from reference TRBV11-2 and TRBJ2-3 gives the full variable domain: EAGVAQSPRYKIIEKRQSVAFWCNPISGHATLYWYQQILGQGPKLLIQFQNNGVVDDSQLPKDRFSAERLKGVDSTLKIQPAKLEDSAVYLCASSSRGGGDTQYFGPGTRLTVL.

The chain is built from TRBV7-8 and TRBJ1-4; possibly TRBD1 for D (6 bases). Germline V CDR1 and CDR2: SGHVS, FQNEAQ. Between the trimmed V and J ends, which lost 2 bases and 10 bases, there was a span of 17 bases. The CDR3 runs 15 residues. The CDR3 DNA reads TGTGCCAGCAGCTTACCAGGGGACGAATTTGGAAAACTGTTTTTT. Its translation: CASSLPGDEFGKLFF.

This clone has just one count. The rearrangement links TRBV5-1 to TRBJ1-1; 7 bases map to TRBD1. Trimming cost V 0 bases and J 5 bases; bases outside gene matches: 7. This CDR3 comprises 15 residues. Per germline, CDR1 SGHRS and CDR2 YFSETQ. CDR3 in amino acids: CASSLATGVGTEAFF. As DNA, the CDR3 is TGCGCCAGCAGCTTGGCTACAGGGGTGGGGACTGAAGCTTTCTTT.

The J gene is TRBJ2-3, the V gene TRBV5-1; 7 bases are a match to TRBD2. The CDR3 sequence is 15 residues long. Germline values: CDR1 SGHRS, CDR2 YFSETQ. The trim removed 2 bases at V and 2 bases at J, leaving 5 bases unmatched. The CDR3 coding sequence is TGCGCCAGCAGCTTTGGGGGGGGGAACACAGATACGCAGTATTTT. Translated: CASSFGGGNTDTQYF.

This rearrangement joins TRBV7-3 to TRBJ2-2, with D perhaps TRBD1 (5 bases). Germline CDR1 and CDR2: SGHTA and FQGTGA. CDR3 length: 15 amino acids. V lost 1 base and J lost 7, with 13 bases in between. For the CDR3, the DNA is TGTGCCAGCAGCTTAATGGGGCCAAGTGTCGGGGAGCTGTTTTTT. Residues: CASSLMGPSVGELFF. The variable domain in full, with the rest retrieved from reference TRBV7-3 and TRBJ2-2, is GAGVSQTPSNKVTEKGKYVELRCDPISGHTALYWYRQSLGQGPEFLIYFQGTGAADDSGLPNDRFFAVRPEGSVSTLKIQRTERGDSAVYLCASSLMGPSVGELFFGEGSRLTVL.

This chain links TRBV6-5 with TRBJ1-1, with 7 bases lining up with TRBD1. After removal of 6 bases from V and 0 bases from J, the junction contained 1 base not matched to a gene. Per germline, CDR1 MNHEY and CDR2 SVGAGI. This CDR3 has 13 residues. CDR3 region: CASRGQLNTEAFF. The CDR3 nucleotides read TGTGCCAGCAGGGGACAGTTGAACACTGAAGCTTTCTTT.

The gene calls are TRBV6-6 and TRBJ1-1; possibly TRBD1 for D (5 bases). Germline V CDR1 and CDR2: MNHNY, SVGAGI (reference sequence). V was cut by 4 bases and J by 4 bases, with 10 bases left in between. The CDR3 totals 13 residues. CDR3: CASSWGDGTEAFF. CDR3 nucleotide sequence: TGTGCCAGCAGTTGGGGGGATGGCACTGAAGCTTTCTTT.

The chain recombines TRBV10-3 with TRBJ2-1, with 13 bases identical to TRBD2. This CDR3 spans 14 amino acids. The germline V gene has CDR1 ENHRY and CDR2 SYGVKD. With V trimmed by 10 bases and J by 9 bases, 9 bases remained unmatched. The DNA of the CDR3 is TGTGCCAGCAGACTAGCGGGGGGCGGGGGTGAGCAGTTCTTC. Its protein is CASRLAGGGGEQFF.

The rearrangement uses TRBV19 and TRBJ2-2; D remains unclear. Germline V lookup: CDR1 LNHDA, CDR2 SQIVND (reference sequence). Trimming took off 4 bases at V and 6 bases at J, with 15 bases between the two ends. The CDR3 is 15 amino acids. The CDR3 DNA reads as TGTGCCAGTAGTACTGACGGTAGCCGCTCCGGGGAGCTGTTTTTT. This codes for CASSTDGSRSGELFF.

This sequence joins TRBV5-4 and TRBJ2-2, with 7 bases fitting TRBD1. The V segment lost 0 bases and the J segment 1 base; nucleotides outside the gene matches: 0. The CDR3 runs to 15 residues. Germline V gives CDR1 SGHNT, CDR2 YYREEE (reference sequence). The CDR3 here is CASSLDRGNTGELFF. In DNA form, the CDR3 reads TGTGCCAGCAGCTTGGACAGGGGGAACACCGGGGAGCTGTTTTTT.

The V and J genes are TRBV7-9 and TRBJ2-5; 14 positions match TRBD2. Germline V gene lookup returns CDR1 SEHNR and CDR2 FQNEAQ (reference sequence). V dropped 4 bases and J dropped 4; count of bases not matched to a gene: 14. This CDR3 is built from 19 residues. The CDR3 is CASSSGTSGGTAGSETQYF. CDR3 DNA sequence: TGTGCCAGCAGCTCGGGGACTAGCGGGGGAACGGCAGGGTCAGAGACCCAGTACTTC.

This chain uses TRBV7-2 with TRBJ2-4, with 9 nucleotides matching TRBD1. CDR1 is SGHTA and CDR2 is FQGNSA in the germline V gene. Trimming cost V 3 bases and J 3 bases; bases outside gene matches: 3. The CDR3 sequence is 15 residues long. DNA for the CDR3: TGTGCCAGCAGCTTTACGACAGGGGGCAAAAACATTCAGTACTTC. Its protein is CASSFTTGGKNIQYF.

V gene TRBV19 combines with J gene TRBJ1-1; D may be TRBD1 (6 bases). The germline gives CDR1 LNHDA, CDR2 SQIVND (reference sequence). The V and J ends lost 3 bases and 1 base respectively, with 24 bases between them. The CDR3 is made up of 19 amino acids. The chain's CDR3 is CASSIRGQFPVFTNTEAFF. In nucleotides, the CDR3 is TGTGCCAGTAGTATCCGTGGACAGTTCCCAGTTTTTACGAACACTGAAGCTTTCTTT. Full variable domain (outside the CDR3, taken from reference TRBV19 and TRBJ1-1): DGGITQSPKYLFRKEGQNVTLSCEQNLNHDAMYWYRQDPGQGLRLIYYSQIVNDFQKGDIAEGYSVSREKKESFPLTVTSAQKNPTAFYLCASSIRGQFPVFTNTEAFFGQGTRLTVV.

V usage is TRBV28 and J usage is TRBJ2-7; no reliable D call. Germline-derived CDR1 and CDR2 are MDHEN and SYDVKM. V lost 5 bases to trimming and J lost 4 bases, with 6 bases between them. The CDR3 length is 11 residues. The CDR3 is CASSRLYEQYF. CDR3 bases: TGTGCCAGCAGTCGGTTATACGAGCAGTACTTC.

The J gene is TRBJ2-3, the V gene TRBV5-1, with D hard to call. There are 14 residues in the CDR3. V was shortened by 1 base and J by 0 bases, with 6 bases between the two germline ends. Germline V gene data show CDR1 as SGHRS and CDR2 as YFSETQ. The CDR3 DNA reads as TGCGCCAGCAGCTTGTGGCAGAGCACAGATACGCAGTATTTT. This gives the protein CASSLWQSTDTQYF.

The rearrangement links TRBV29-1 to TRBJ2-1; a weak D match, TRBD1 (6 bases). This CDR3 region has 13 residues. CDR1 and CDR2 (germline): SQVTM, ANQGSEA. V gave up 7 bases and J gave up 8 bases, with 18 bases separating them. CDR3 sequence (DNA): TGCAGCGGGGGGCAGGGGATGTGGTATGAGCAGTTCTTC. Translating it yields CSGGQGMWYEQFF.